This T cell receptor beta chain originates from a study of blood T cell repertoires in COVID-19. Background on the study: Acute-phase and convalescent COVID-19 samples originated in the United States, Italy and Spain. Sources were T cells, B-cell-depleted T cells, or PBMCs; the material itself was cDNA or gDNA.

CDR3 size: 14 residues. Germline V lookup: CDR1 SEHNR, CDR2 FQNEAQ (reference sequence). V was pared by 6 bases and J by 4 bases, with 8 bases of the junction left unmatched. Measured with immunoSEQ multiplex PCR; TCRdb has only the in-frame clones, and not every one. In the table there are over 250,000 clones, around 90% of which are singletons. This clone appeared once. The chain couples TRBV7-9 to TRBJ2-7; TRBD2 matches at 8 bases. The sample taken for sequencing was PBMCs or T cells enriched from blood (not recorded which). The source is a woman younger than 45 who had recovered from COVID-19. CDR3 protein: CASSRTGGNYEQYF. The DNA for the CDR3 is TGTGCCAGCAGTAGAACGGGAGGGAATTACGAGCAGTACTTC.